This T cell receptor (beta chain) derives from a study of patients and donors after allogeneic stem cell transplantation. This CDR3 region has 18 residues. Germline lookup yields CDR1 MNHNY and CDR2 SVGAGI (reference sequence). With V trimmed by 0 bases and J by 5 bases, 11 bases remained unmatched. MiXCR, applied by TCRdb to the RT-PCR reads, yields one record per CDR3 protein. This sample has approximately 61,000 distinct CDR3 sequences, with about an eighth found just once. The origin of this receptor is a human donor who was either an allogeneic HSCT recipient or a stem cell or donor lymphocyte infusion donor (not recorded which). It is not recorded whose cells these are; they may come from a transplant donor. Sequencing input: blood, either unsorted or a sorted T cell fraction (not recorded which). The chain joins TRBV6-6 to TRBJ2-2; 8 nucleotides line up with TRBD1. As DNA, the CDR3 is TGTGCCAGCAGTTACTCCCGCCCGCAGGGGGCGCGGACCGGGGAGCTGTTTTTT. This sequence encodes CASSYSRPQGARTGELFF.